This TCR beta chain was obtained from a study of OX40 agonist ivuxolimab in advanced cancers. General study results and limits: Low normalized T-cell clonal expansion also characterized some of the nonresponders.

Concerning this clone itself: Its antigen is unidentified.

The germline V gene has CDR1 LNHNV and CDR2 YYDKDF (reference sequence). This CDR3 has 16 amino acids. The germline V and J ends were trimmed by 0 bases and 5 bases, with 16 bases remaining between them. Generated by immunoSEQ multiplex PCR, the TCRdb table keeps only in-frame clones and is missing some. The data show more than 65,000 clones, roughly 90% seen once. The clonotype was recovered from an adult with an advanced solid tumor such as melanoma, head and neck, liver or kidney cancer. V is TRBV15 and J is TRBJ1-2; perhaps TRBD1 as D (5 bases). The source was CD4+ or CD8+ T cells sorted from blood, collected in a trial of the OX40 agonist ivuxolimab. The CDR3 nucleotides are TGTGCCACCAGCAGAGACCCCGAGGGACCCGCTTATGGCTACACCTTC. Translation: CATSRDPEGPAYGYTF.